This T cell receptor beta chain was recorded in a study of cytomegalovirus exposure and HLA in healthy donors. Produced via immunoSEQ multiplex PCR; TCRdb's table is partial and in-frame only. This table holds 150,000 to 200,000 clones, roughly nine tenths found once. Comment on this clone: Its target is unknown.

Study observations and caveats: Cytomegalovirus-associated TCR beta chains were listed, numbering 164. In the 120 validation repertoires, just under 95% of cluster scores exceeded 0, per a later analysis. Testing in vitro showed a few CMV-associated chains specific for CMV antigens.

CDR3 length: 16 amino acids. Germline loops: CDR1 SGDLS, CDR2 YYNGEE. Trimming took 4 bases from V and 3 from J; bases not matched to a gene: 7. The donors were part of the validation cohort, which consisted of about 120 subjects and was separate from the first cohort of about 670 subjects. The sequenced material came from PBMCs. The chain carries TRBV9 and TRBJ2-4; TRBD2 agrees at 10 bases. The TCR originated in a woman in her late teens or twenties in good health and CMV-seropositive. CDR3 loop: CASSSSGGWGKNIQYF. CDR3 sequence (DNA): TGTGCCAGCAGCTCTAGCGGGGGATGGGGCAAAAACATTCAGTACTTC.